The rows below give T cell receptor beta chains drawn from one sample of a study of T cells in localized non-small cell lung cancer. Data came from immunoSEQ multiplex PCR; TCRdb stores just in-frame clones and leaves some out. Counted here are thousands of clones, less than 30% occurring once; the ten biggest clones make up 20% to 30%. The source material was normal lung tissue next to the tumor, sampled before any cancer treatment. The source of these receptors is a man between 35 and 75 years old with stage I lung adenocarcinoma. Each CDR3 is given without its conserved first and last residue.

cdr3_aa	v_call	cdr3_length
ASSQHTSGVQETQY	TRBV1	14
ASRDRGGEKLF	TRBV19	11
ASSYDLTANTGELF	TRBV6-7	14
ASSRDSGNEKLF	TRBV6-8	12
AWRDRDRGYEQY	TRBV30	12
ASNLRSGGSNYGYT	TRBV2	14
ASSSVGRDF	TRBV6-7	9
ASTIGMTELYEQY	TRBV6-8	13
ASSIRRLNSPLH	TRBV11-3	12
ASSAGRGGQPQH	TRBV2	12
ASSYSTQGGGEQY	TRBV6-8	13
ASSLATGGRGSGANVLT	TRBV11-3	17
ASSLSSSTDTQY	TRBV5-1	12
ASSSSGTGPTGELF	TRBV11-3	14
ASSIAGGPRETQY	TRBV19	13
ASSIGGYNEQF	TRBV19	11
ASSPQGGVNPNQPQH	TRBV18	15
ASSRPQGGYT	TRBV18	10
ASSQDYEQF	TRBV14	9
ASSQEQMRNGELF	TRBV1	13
ASSPHTGTDTQY	TRBV5-1	12
ASSPMVGYEQY	TRBV9	11
AWSTEDSRRGEAF	TRBV30	13
ASSLAGVSRGQGGTEAF	TRBV5-1	17
AWSTGARDYGYT	TRBV30	12
ASSTLGGGDGDYGYT	TRBV19	15
ASSSGTRGYT	TRBV9	10
ATSGSQGRTGELF	TRBV15	13
AWSKGQGVVPQH	TRBV30	12
ASSVGRRNTEAF	TRBV9	12
ASSQNRGGEQY	TRBV9	11
ASSPTAGGNQPQH	TRBV9	13
AITTTPKGDEQY	TRBV6-8	12
ASSYSSTGSNQPQH	TRBV6-8	14
ASSYSQGALNEQF	TRBV11-3	13
ASSSGPSNSPLH	TRBV6-8	12
ASSENRPGHSSYNSPLH	TRBV9	17
ASSVVGGNTEAF	TRBV9	12
ASSVSGPNEKLF	TRBV9	12
ASSQGVNSFNEQF	TRBV14	13
ASSQTRGYGYT	TRBV4-1	11
ASSPSQDWNYEQY	TRBV11-3	13
ASSGSGGPTGELF	TRBV6-8	13
ASRLTSGGAIVTDTQY	TRBV6-8	16
ASSKDQGISEQF	TRBV19	12
ASSLGGGPYEQY	TRBV7-1	12
ASSYTAESGTGSGYT	TRBV6-8	15
ASSLQGNPLEAF	TRBV5-1	12
ASSSGTGNTGELF	TRBV11-3	13
ASSFLSQANYGYT	TRBV11-3	13
ASSYPRDRDTGELF	TRBV5-1	14
ASSSIQSTDTQY	TRBV9	12
ASSAMRDGEAF	TRBV19	11
ASSGTGHEQY	TRBV9	10
ASSSPGGWTGNTIY	TRBV19	14
ASSTAQGGQY	TRBV19	10
ASVEQGETQY	TRBV10-2	10